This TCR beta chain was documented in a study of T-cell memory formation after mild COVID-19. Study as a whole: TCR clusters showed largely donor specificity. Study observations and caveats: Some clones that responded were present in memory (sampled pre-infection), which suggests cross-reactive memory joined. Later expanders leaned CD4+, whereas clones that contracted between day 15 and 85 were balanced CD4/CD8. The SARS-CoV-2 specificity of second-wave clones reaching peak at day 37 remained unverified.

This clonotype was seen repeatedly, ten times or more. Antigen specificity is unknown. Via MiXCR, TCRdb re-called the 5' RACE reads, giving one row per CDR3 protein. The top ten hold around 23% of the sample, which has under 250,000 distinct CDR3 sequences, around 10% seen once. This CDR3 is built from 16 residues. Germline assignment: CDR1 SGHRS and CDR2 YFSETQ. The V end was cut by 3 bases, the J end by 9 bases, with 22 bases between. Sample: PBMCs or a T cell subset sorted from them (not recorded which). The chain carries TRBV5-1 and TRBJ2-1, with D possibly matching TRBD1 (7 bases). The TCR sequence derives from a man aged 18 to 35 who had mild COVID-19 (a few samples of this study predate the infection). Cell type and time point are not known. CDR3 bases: TGCGCCAGCAGCTCCGAACCGGGCGGGACAGTCAGTGAGCAGTTCTTC. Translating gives CASSSEPGGTVSEQFF.